A single T cell receptor beta chain is shown here with its context. What it recognizes is unknown. Within the sample, other DNA sequences also encode this same CDR3. This record comes from a study of cytomegalovirus exposure and HLA in healthy donors. Study-level results: The likely explanation for a cluster of highly shared sequence variants was sequencing artifact.

PCR involved 60 Vbeta and 13 Jbeta primers. The data were produced by immunoSEQ multiplex PCR, yet TCRdb's version contains in-frame clones alone and is incomplete. Listed are more than 50,000 clones; approximately 7% falls within the top ten. There are 18 residues in the CDR3. Trimming pared 6 bases from V and 0 bases from J, leaving 24 bases between. Germline CDR1 reads SGHNT; CDR2 reads YYREEE (reference sequence). V usage is TRBV5-4 and J usage is TRBJ1-2, with D tentatively TRBD1 (6 bases). Input material: PBMCs. This TCR was recovered from a woman between 40 and 55 years old in good health and CMV-seronegative. CDR3 sequence reads: CASTHDLKDRPSNYGYTF. In DNA, the CDR3 is TGTGCCAGCACCCACGACTTAAAGGACAGACCCTCTAACTATGGCTACACCTTC.